This TCR beta chain was observed in a study of T cell responses to AZD1222 COVID-19 vaccine. Findings of the study overall: After the peak T cell response, and only then, were repertoires sampled. Of the AZD1222 recipients, only 5 or 6 were seropositive at baseline.

Germline V CDR1 and CDR2: MNHEY, SVGAGI. Trimming stripped 2 bases from V and 6 bases from J, with 11 bases between. The CDR3 consists of 13 residues. In regard to this clone: Antigen specificity is unknown.

Clones were sequenced by immunoSEQ multiplex PCR, and TCRdb holds only the in-frame ones, with some missing. The sample includes about 130,000 clones, approximately 89% seen only once; the top ten take about 4.3%. This sequence originates from an adult who received the AZD1222 COVID-19 vaccine. The chain couples TRBV6-5 to TRBJ2-7; no firm D call. Sample: peripheral blood, taken 28 days after the second AZD1222 dose. The CDR3 region has the DNA TGTGCCAGCAGTTACGGCAATGGGCGCGAGCAGTACTTC. Translating gives CASSYGNGREQYF.